This record covers a single T cell receptor (beta chain). Antigen unknown. The sample originates from a study of blood T cells in healthy people across ages. In the study overall: There was about one barcoded beta molecule captured by template switching per two T cells.

Then a second PCR, running about 6 to 11 cycles, was carried out with a sample-barcoded 5' primer and a J-beta primer mix. MiXCR, applied by TCRdb to the 5' RACE reads, yields one record per CDR3 protein. Of 600,000 to 900,000 distinct CDR3 sequences detected, about 26% appear once; the ten largest clones hold less than 3.5%. This CDR3 contains 17 residues. V gave up 3 bases and J gave up 1 base; unmatched junction bases: 10. Germline CDR1 reads MGHRA; CDR2 reads YSYEKL. Whole-study findings and limits: Diversity estimates drawn from one million T cells were deemed underestimates.

This sample also appeared in a second study, on T cells of mothers and their children. As that report states: Compared with unrelated pairs, related mother-child pairs had slightly higher, non-significant overlap.

The receptor comes from a boy younger than 18 in good health. Source material: blood. This rearrangement joins TRBV4-1 to TRBJ1-1; 8 nucleotides align to TRBD1. CDR3 DNA: TGCGCCAGCAGCCAGACCCCCGGACAGGGCGCGAACACTGAAGCTTTCTTT. Protein: CASSQTPGQGANTEAFF.